The entry below gives a single TCR beta chain sequence along with its context. Its antigen is as yet unknown. The germline V and J ends were trimmed by 11 bases and 3 bases, with 10 bases remaining between them. The CDR3 runs to 12 residues. Germline V CDR1 and CDR2: MNHNS, SASEGT. These data originate in a study of T cell repertoires in cytomegalovirus infection. Study in general: In public TCR beta signatures, there were indications of both CMV infection and matching HLA type.

Study-level results: In two of eight donors, the top clonotype was HLA-C-restricted CMV-specific.

TCRdb fed the reads into MiXCR, producing one record per CDR3 protein. The sample gives around 450,000 distinct CDR3 sequences, around 11% of which show up once; more than 8.5% is in the top ten. The source material was PBMCs. The sequence derives from a human donor in good health (CMV status not recorded). Some clones in this sample may be carry-over from other donors' samples. The genes are TRBV6-1 and TRBJ2-2; no clear D. CDR3 region: CAVRRYTGELFF. CDR3 nucleotides: TGTGCCGTCAGACGGTACACCGGGGAGCTGTTTTTT.